Shown below are 22 T cell receptor beta chains from a single sample sequenced in a study of STAT3 mutations in large granular lymphocyte leukemia. Study results and limitations: Every T-cell large granular lymphocyte leukemia patient had at least one immunodominant TCR beta clonotype.

Generated by immunoSEQ multiplex PCR, the TCRdb table keeps only in-frame clones and is missing some. The sample lists roughly 14,000 clones, approximately 91% seen once, with 8.5% to 10% in the top ten. Their target antigens are unknown. The sample was peripheral blood mononuclear cells. All receptors derive from a woman aged 45-60 years with T-cell large granular lymphocyte leukemia. Some clones in this sample may be carry-over from other donors' samples.

The chain combines TRBV18 with TRBJ1-5; D call uncertain. Trimming stripped 3 bases from V and 5 bases from J, with 8 bases between. This CDR3 contains 13 residues. Germline V gene lookup returns CDR1 KGHSH and CDR2 LQKENI. The CDR3 coding sequence is TGTGCCAGCTCACCGGATAGGGATCAGCCCCAGCATTTT. It codes for CASSPDRDQPQHF.

The CDR3 DNA reads TGTGCCAGCAGTGAGGTCGCGGGGGCCAACGTCCTGACTTTC. This encodes CASSEVAGANVLTF. The V and J genes are TRBV2 and TRBJ2-6; D unclear. Trimming left V 3 bases short and J 4 bases short, with 7 bases between. The CDR3 is made up of 14 amino acids. CDR1 SNHLY and CDR2 FYNNEI come from the germline V gene.

CDR3 sequence reads: CALESTGPYGYTF. Here the CDR3 DNA reads TGTGCGCTGGAGAGTACAGGACCCTATGGCTACACCTTC. This chain links TRBV30 with TRBJ1-2, with TRBD1 as a possible D gene (5 bases). Germline lookup yields CDR1 GTSNPN and CDR2 SVGIG (reference sequence). This CDR3 spans 13 amino acids.

The V and J genes are TRBV18 and TRBJ2-7, with D maybe TRBD2 (6 bases). From germline, CDR1 is KGHSH and CDR2 LQKENI. Trimming shortened V by 5 bases and J by 0 bases, and 11 bases separated the two germline ends. The CDR3 consists of 14 residues. The CDR3 spells CASSADGSSYEQYF. The CDR3 DNA follows: TGTGCCAGCTCAGCGGACGGGAGCTCCTACGAGCAGTACTTC. Full variable domain (rest looked up from reference TRBV18 and TRBJ2-7): NAGVMQNPRHLVRRRGQEARLRCSPMKGHSHVYWYRQLPEEGLKFMVYLQKENIIDESGMPKERFSAEFPKEGPSILRIQQVVRGDSAAYFCASSADGSSYEQYFGPGTRLTVT.

This clone was detected only once. V is TRBV7-9 and J is TRBJ1-1; D is unresolved. Trimming took 0 bases from V and 1 from J, leaving 9 bases between them. The CDR3 contains 15 residues. Germline assignment: CDR1 SEHNR and CDR2 FQNEAQ (reference sequence). The CDR3 loop reads CASSLAKGPNTEAFF. The CDR3 DNA follows: TGTGCCAGCAGCTTAGCGAAGGGCCCGAACACTGAAGCTTTCTTT.

This clone appeared once. J is TRBJ1-1 and V is TRBV7-2; 10 bases match TRBD1. The germline V gene encodes CDR1 SGHTA and CDR2 FQGNSA. The CDR3 runs 17 residues. The J segment lost 3 bases and the V segment lost 5 bases, leaving 12 bases of the junction unmatched. The CDR3: CASSAHRDRGRYTEAFF. CDR3 nucleotide sequence: TGTGCCAGCAGCGCGCATCGGGACAGGGGACGATACACTGAAGCTTTCTTT.

The chain couples TRBV4-2 to TRBJ2-7; 10 positions match TRBD1. J was trimmed by 4 bases and V by 3 bases; bases with no gene match: 6. Germline CDR1 LGHNA, CDR2 YNFKEQ. The CDR3 totals 15 residues. The CDR3 coding sequence is TGTGCCAGCAGCCATCCGCGGACAGGGGGGTACGAGCAGTACTTC. Amino acid sequence: CASSHPRTGGYEQYF.

This clone was seen a single time. The chain employs TRBV18 and TRBJ1-1; the D gene is possibly TRBD1 (6 bases). The germline CDR1 and CDR2 sequences are KGHSH and LQKENI. Trimming removed 8 bases at V and 0 bases at J, with 10 bases between. This CDR3 spans 13 amino acids. The CDR3 is CASRGYMNTEAFF. In DNA form, the CDR3 reads TGTGCCAGCAGGGGGTACATGAACACTGAAGCTTTCTTT. The entire variable domain, with the rest obtained from reference TRBV18 and TRBJ1-1, is as follows: NAGVMQNPRHLVRRRGQEARLRCSPMKGHSHVYWYRQLPEEGLKFMVYLQKENIIDESGMPKERFSAEFPKEGPSILRIQQVVRGDSAAYFCASRGYMNTEAFFGQGTRLTVV.

The rearrangement uses TRBV19 and TRBJ1-2; D gene ambiguous. Germline CDR1 LNHDA, CDR2 SQIVND (reference sequence). The CDR3 runs 15 residues. V dropped 5 bases and J dropped 2 bases, with 15 bases sitting between them. The CDR3 loop is CASSFGDGRNYGYTF. The CDR3 coding sequence is TGTGCCAGTAGTTTCGGAGACGGAAGGAACTATGGCTACACCTTC.

CDR3 loop: CASSQEWQEETQYF. CDR3 nucleotide sequence: TGCGCCAGCAGCCAAGAATGGCAAGAAGAGACCCAGTACTTC. The V call is TRBV4-3, the J call TRBJ2-5; D unresolved. The V gene lost 0 bases and the J gene lost 3 bases, with 8 bases spanning the gap. This CDR3 region has 14 residues. Germline V CDR1 and CDR2: LGHNA, YSLEER.

The V call is TRBV28, the J call TRBJ1-2; possible D gene TRBD1, 6 bases. There are 14 residues in the CDR3. V gave up 5 bases and J gave up 0 bases, with 10 bases separating them. Germline V gene data show CDR1 as MDHEN and CDR2 as SYDVKM. The CDR3 loop is CASSLQGPNYGYTF. In DNA form, the CDR3 reads TGTGCCAGCAGTCTCCAGGGGCCTAACTATGGCTACACCTTC.

The J gene is TRBJ2-1, the V gene TRBV7-9; D is perhaps TRBD2 (6 bases). Germline V gene sequence: CDR1 SEHNR, CDR2 FQNEAQ (reference sequence). CDR3 size: 14 residues. V lost 1 base, J lost 10 bases, and 14 bases lay in between. The DNA of the CDR3 is TGTGCCAGCAGCTTAGATTCGACTAGATCCGAGCAGTTCTTC. It translates to CASSLDSTRSEQFF.

A single count supports this clone. The gene calls are TRBV5-4 and TRBJ1-2, with TRBD1 matching over 7 bases. This CDR3 comprises 14 residues. Per germline, CDR1 SGHNT and CDR2 YYREEE (reference sequence). V lost 0 bases to trimming and J lost 4 bases; unmatched junction nucleotides: 3. The CDR3 DNA sequence: TGTGCCAGCAGCTTGGGACAGGGCCTCTATGGCTACACCTTC. Its translation is CASSLGQGLYGYTF.

V and J are TRBV4-2 and TRBJ2-7; D perhaps matches TRBD2 (5 bases). This CDR3 has 16 amino acids. Germline V CDR1 and CDR2: LGHNA, YNFKEQ. Trimming shortened V by 1 base and J by 3 bases, and 16 bases separated the two germline ends. CDR3: CASSQAAVANSYEQYF. The CDR3 nucleotides read TGTGCCAGCAGCCAAGCGGCTGTAGCGAATAGCTACGAGCAGTACTTC.

This clone has just a few counts. The rearrangement links TRBV6-5 to TRBJ2-2; D perhaps matches TRBD2 (5 bases). The CDR3 spans 14 residues. Germline V gives CDR1 MNHEY, CDR2 SVGAGI. Deletions cut 6 bases from V and 4 bases from J, with 12 bases between. The CDR3 protein is CASRQAEATGELFF. The CDR3 bases are TGTGCCAGCAGGCAAGCGGAGGCCACCGGGGAGCTGTTTTTT.

The rearrangement uses TRBV9 and TRBJ2-7; D is unresolved. The V end was cut by 4 bases, the J end by 0 bases, with 11 bases between. Germline V gene lookup returns CDR1 SGDLS and CDR2 YYNGEE. The CDR3 has 14 residues. Here the CDR3 reads CASSPEINSYEQYF. The CDR3 DNA reads as TGTGCCAGCAGCCCAGAGATAAACTCCTACGAGCAGTACTTC.

Only one count was recorded for this clone. The chain combines TRBV29-1 with TRBJ2-7; D is unclear. This CDR3 has 14 residues. CDR1 is SQVTM, CDR2 ANQGSEA, per germline. V was shortened by 6 bases and J by 2 bases, with 17 bases between the two germline ends. Here the CDR3 reads CSVAEIWAPYEQYF. In DNA, the CDR3 is TGCAGCGTGGCTGAAATCTGGGCCCCCTACGAGCAGTACTTC.

The chain combines TRBV18 with TRBJ1-2, with no clear D. Trimming stripped 3 bases from V and 5 bases from J, with 16 bases between. The length of the CDR3 is 15 residues. Germline V gene lookup returns CDR1 KGHSH and CDR2 LQKENI. CDR3 sequence reads: CASSPGNSAGYGYTF. In nucleotides, the CDR3 is TGTGCCAGCTCACCGGGAAATTCGGCGGGATATGGCTACACCTTC.

The chain employs TRBV6-5 and TRBJ1-4; unclear D gene. The CDR3 runs 14 residues. V gave up 4 bases and J gave up 1 base, with 7 bases separating them. CDR1 MNHEY and CDR2 SVGAGI come from the germline V gene. Here the CDR3 DNA reads TGTGCCAGCAGTTCTACGATAACTAATGAAAAACTGTTTTTT. Translation gives CASSSTITNEKLFF.

This chain uses TRBV7-9 with TRBJ2-1; D is unresolved. V was cut by 1 base and J by 4 bases, with 5 bases left in between. The CDR3 is 13 amino acids. Germline V lookup: CDR1 SEHNR, CDR2 FQNEAQ (reference sequence). The CDR3 loop reads CASSLGRYNEQFF. CDR3 in DNA: TGTGCCAGCAGCTTAGGACGGTACAATGAGCAGTTCTTC.

This clone was seen just once. This chain links TRBV28 with TRBJ2-1; TRBD2 might be the D (6 bases). Trimming pared 6 bases from V and 3 bases from J, leaving 15 bases between. CDR1 is MDHEN and CDR2 is SYDVKM in the germline V gene. The CDR3 has 15 residues. The CDR3 here is CASSRSAGHYNEQFF. CDR3 nucleotide sequence: TGTGCCAGCAGCCGGTCAGCGGGCCACTACAATGAGCAGTTCTTC.

The rearrangement uses TRBV7-2 and TRBJ2-2; 8 bases are a match to TRBD1. Unmatched junction bases numbered 3, after V lost 5 bases and J lost 7 bases. The CDR3 totals 13 residues. CDR1 is SGHTA and CDR2 is FQGNSA in the germline V gene. As DNA, the CDR3 is TGTGCCAGCAGCCGCGGACAGGGCGGGGAGCTGTTTTTT. Translation: CASSRGQGGELFF.